The source of this TCR beta chain is a study of blood T cell repertoires in COVID-19. Generated by immunoSEQ multiplex PCR, the TCRdb table keeps only in-frame clones and is missing some. The sample shows around 210,000 clones, roughly 85% of them seen only once. V lost 4 bases and J lost 8; bases outside the gene matches: 8. Per the germline V gene, CDR1 is KGHDR and CDR2 is SFDVKD. The length of the CDR3 is 14 residues. The receptor was isolated from a man aged 45 to 65 with COVID-19, enrolled during active disease. The chain recombines TRBV24-1 with TRBJ2-3; 7 bases are shared with TRBD2. Input material: peripheral blood. CDR3 nucleotides: TGTGCCACCAGTGACCATAGCGGGCGGGGTACGCAGTATTTT. It is translated as CATSDHSGRGTQYF.